The clone carrying this TCR beta chain occurred a few times. Germline V lookup: CDR1 SNHLY, CDR2 FYNNEI. This CDR3 is built from 13 residues. V was trimmed by 5 bases and J by 5 bases, leaving 10 bases between them. Clones were sequenced by immunoSEQ multiplex PCR, and TCRdb holds only the in-frame ones, with some missing. The sample has roughly 100,000 clones; about 80% are singletons. The data were taken from a study of blood T cell repertoires in COVID-19. Overall study context: T cells, B-cell-depleted T cells, or PBMCs supplied cDNA or gDNA.

The chain is built from TRBV2 and TRBJ1-5; the D gene is possibly TRBD1 (5 bases). Material for sequencing was peripheral blood. The clonotype originates from a human donor in a cohort sampled during active COVID-19. CDR3 residues: CASSFTGDQPQHF. In DNA, the CDR3 is TGTGCCAGCAGTTTTACGGGGGATCAGCCCCAGCATTTT.